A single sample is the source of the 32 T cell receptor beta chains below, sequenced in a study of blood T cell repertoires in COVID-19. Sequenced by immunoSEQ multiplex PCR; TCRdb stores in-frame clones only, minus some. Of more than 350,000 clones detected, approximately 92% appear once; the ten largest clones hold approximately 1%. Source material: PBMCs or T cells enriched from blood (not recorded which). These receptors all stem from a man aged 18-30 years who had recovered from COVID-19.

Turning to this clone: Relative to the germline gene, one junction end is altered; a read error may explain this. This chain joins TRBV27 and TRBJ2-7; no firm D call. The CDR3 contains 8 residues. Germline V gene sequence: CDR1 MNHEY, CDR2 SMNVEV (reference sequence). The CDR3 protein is CASSSPDF. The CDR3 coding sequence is TGTGCCAGCAGTAGCCCCGACTTC.

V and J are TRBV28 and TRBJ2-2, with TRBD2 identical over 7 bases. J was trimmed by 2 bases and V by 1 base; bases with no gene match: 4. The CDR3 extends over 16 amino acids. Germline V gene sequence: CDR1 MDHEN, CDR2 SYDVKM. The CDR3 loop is CASSLSSGVNTGELFF. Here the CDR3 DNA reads TGTGCCAGCAGTTTATCTAGCGGTGTTAACACCGGGGAGCTGTTTTTT.

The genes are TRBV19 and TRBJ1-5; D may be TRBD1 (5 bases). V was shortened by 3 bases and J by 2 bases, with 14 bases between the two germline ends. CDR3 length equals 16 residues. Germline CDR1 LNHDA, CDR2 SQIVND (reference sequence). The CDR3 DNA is TGTGCCAGTAGTATTCAAGGGGCTAACGGCAATCAGCCCCAGCATTTT. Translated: CASSIQGANGNQPQHF. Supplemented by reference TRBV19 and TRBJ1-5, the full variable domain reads DGGITQSPKYLFRKEGQNVTLSCEQNLNHDAMYWYRQDPGQGLRLIYYSQIVNDFQKGDIAEGYSVSREKKESFPLTVTSAQKNPTAFYLCASSIQGANGNQPQHFGDGTRLSIL.

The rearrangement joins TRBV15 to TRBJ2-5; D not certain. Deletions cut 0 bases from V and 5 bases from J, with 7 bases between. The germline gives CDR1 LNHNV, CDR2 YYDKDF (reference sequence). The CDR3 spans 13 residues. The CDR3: CATSRDPLETQYF. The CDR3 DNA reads TGTGCCACCAGCAGAGACCCTTTGGAGACCCAGTACTTC.

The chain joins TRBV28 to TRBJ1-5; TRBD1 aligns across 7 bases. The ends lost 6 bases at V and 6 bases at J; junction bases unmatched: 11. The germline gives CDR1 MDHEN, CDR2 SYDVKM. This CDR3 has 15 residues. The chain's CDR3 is CASSTERQGSQPQHF. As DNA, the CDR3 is TGTGCCAGCAGCACAGAACGACAGGGTAGTCAGCCCCAGCATTTT.

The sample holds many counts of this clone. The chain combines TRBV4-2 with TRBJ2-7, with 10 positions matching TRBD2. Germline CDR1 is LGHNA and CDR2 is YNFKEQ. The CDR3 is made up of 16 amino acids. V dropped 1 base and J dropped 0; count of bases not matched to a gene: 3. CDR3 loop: CASSQVASGSSYEQYF. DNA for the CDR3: TGTGCCAGCAGCCAAGTGGCTAGCGGGAGCTCCTACGAGCAGTACTTC.

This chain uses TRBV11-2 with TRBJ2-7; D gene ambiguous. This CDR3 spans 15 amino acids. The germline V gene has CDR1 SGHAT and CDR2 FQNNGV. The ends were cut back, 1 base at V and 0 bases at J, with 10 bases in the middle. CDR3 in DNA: TGTGCCAGCAGCTTAGCCGAGATTAGCTCCTACGAGCAGTACTTC. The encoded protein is CASSLAEISSYEQYF.

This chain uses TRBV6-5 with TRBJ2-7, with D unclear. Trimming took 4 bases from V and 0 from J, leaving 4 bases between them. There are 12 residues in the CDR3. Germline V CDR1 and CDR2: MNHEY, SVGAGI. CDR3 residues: CASSSSSYEQYF. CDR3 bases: TGTGCCAGCAGTTCTTCCTCCTACGAGCAGTACTTC.

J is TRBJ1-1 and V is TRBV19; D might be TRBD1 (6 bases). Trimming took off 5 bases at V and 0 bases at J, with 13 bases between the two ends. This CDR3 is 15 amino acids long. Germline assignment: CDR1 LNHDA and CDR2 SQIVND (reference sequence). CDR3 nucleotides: TGTGCCAGTAGTGCCCTGGACAGACTGAACACTGAAGCTTTCTTT. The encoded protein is CASSALDRLNTEAFF.

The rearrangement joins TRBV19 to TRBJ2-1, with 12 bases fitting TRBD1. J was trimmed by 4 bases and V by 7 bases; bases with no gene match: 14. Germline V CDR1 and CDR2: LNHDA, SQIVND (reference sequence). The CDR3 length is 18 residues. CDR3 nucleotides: TGTGCCAGTATAGGCGGGACAGGGGGCAACTTGCGATACAATGAGCAGTTCTTC. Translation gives CASIGGTGGNLRYNEQFF.

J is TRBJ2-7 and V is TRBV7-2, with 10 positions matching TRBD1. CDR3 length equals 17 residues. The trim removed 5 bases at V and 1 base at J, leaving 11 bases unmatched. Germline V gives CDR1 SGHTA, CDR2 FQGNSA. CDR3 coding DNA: TGTGCCAGCAGCGTAGGTAGGGGGACAGGGGCTTCCTACGAGCAGTACTTC. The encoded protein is CASSVGRGTGASYEQYF.

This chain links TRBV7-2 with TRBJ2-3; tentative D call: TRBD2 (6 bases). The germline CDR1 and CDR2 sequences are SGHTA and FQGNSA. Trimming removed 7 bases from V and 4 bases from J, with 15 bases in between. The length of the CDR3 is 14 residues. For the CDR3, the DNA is TGTGCCAGCACCCAAAGGAGGGCCGCAGATACGCAGTATTTT. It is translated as CASTQRRAADTQYF.

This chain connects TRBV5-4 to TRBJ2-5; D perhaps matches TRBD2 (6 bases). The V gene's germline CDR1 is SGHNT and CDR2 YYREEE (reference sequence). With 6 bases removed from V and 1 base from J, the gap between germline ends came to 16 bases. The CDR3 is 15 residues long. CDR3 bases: TGTGCCAGCACCTCGACAGTCGGGGGCCAAGAGACCCAGTACTTC. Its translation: CASTSTVGGQETQYF.

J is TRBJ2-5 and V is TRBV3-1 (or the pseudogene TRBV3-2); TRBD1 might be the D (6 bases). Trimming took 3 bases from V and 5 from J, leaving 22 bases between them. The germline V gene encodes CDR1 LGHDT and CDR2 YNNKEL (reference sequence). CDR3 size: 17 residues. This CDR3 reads CASSHRRSTQRGETQYF. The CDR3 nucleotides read TGTGCCAGCAGCCACCGACGGTCCACTCAAAGGGGGGAGACCCAGTACTTC.

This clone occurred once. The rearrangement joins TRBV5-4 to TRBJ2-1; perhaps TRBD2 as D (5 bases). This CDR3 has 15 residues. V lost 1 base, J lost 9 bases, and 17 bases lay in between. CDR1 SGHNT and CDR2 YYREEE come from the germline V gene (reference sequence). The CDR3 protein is CASSLRDGKGSEQFF. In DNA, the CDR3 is TGTGCCAGCAGCTTGCGGGATGGAAAGGGTAGTGAGCAGTTCTTC. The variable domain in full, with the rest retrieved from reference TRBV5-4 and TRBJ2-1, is ETGVTQSPTHLIKTRGQQVTLRCSSQSGHNTVSWYQQALGQGPQFIFQYYREEENGRGNFPPRFSGLQFPNYSSELNVNALELDDSALYLCASSLRDGKGSEQFFGPGTRLTVL.

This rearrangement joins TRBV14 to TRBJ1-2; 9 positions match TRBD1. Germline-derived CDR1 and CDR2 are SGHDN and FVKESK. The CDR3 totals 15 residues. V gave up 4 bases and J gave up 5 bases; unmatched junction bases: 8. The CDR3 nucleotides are TGTGCCAGCAGCCTCACCGGGACAGGGATATATGGCTACACCTTC. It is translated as CASSLTGTGIYGYTF.

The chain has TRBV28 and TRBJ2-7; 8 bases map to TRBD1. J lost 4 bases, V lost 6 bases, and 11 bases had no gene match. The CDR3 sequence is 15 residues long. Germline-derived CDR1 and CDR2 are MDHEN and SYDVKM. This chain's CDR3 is CASRRPWDRMYEQYF. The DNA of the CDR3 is TGTGCCAGCAGGCGACCCTGGGACAGGATGTACGAGCAGTACTTC.

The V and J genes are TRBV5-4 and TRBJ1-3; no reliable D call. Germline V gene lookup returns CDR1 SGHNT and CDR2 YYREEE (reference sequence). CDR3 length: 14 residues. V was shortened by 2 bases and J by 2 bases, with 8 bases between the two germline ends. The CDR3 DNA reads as TGTGCCAGCAGCTTCTACAGTGCTGGAAACACCATATATTTT. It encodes CASSFYSAGNTIYF.

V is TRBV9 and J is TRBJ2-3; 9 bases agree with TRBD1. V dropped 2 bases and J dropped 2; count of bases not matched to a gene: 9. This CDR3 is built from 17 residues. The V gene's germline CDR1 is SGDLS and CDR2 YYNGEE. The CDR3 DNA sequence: TGTGCCAGCAGCGTCCACAGGGGGCACCCTTACACAGATACGCAGTATTTT. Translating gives CASSVHRGHPYTDTQYF.

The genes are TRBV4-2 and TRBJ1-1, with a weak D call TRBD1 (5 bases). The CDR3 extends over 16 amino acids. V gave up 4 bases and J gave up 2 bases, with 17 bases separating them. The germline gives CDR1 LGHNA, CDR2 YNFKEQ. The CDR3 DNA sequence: TGTGCCAGCAGCCGCCCCGAAGGGGTAGGCAACACTGAAGCTTTCTTT. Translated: CASSRPEGVGNTEAFF.

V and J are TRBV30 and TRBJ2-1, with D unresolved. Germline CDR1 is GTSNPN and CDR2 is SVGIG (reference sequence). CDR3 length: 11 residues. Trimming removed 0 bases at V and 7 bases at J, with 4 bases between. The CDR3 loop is CAWSVLNEQFF. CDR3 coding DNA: TGTGCCTGGAGTGTACTAAATGAGCAGTTCTTC.

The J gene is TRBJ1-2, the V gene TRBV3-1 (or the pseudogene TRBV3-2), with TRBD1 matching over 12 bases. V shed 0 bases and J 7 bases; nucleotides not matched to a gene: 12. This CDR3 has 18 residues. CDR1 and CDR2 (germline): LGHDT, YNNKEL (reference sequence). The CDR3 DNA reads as TGTGCCAGCAGCCAAGATCTGGTCGGTGGGACAGGGGGCCGTGGCTACACCTTC. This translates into CASSQDLVGGTGGRGYTF.

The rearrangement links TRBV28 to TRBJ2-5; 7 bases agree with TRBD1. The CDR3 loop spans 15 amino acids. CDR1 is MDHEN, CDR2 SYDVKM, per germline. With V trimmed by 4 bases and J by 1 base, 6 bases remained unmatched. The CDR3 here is CASSSPGTAQETQYF. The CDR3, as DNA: TGTGCCAGCAGTTCCCCTGGGACAGCCCAAGAGACCCAGTACTTC.

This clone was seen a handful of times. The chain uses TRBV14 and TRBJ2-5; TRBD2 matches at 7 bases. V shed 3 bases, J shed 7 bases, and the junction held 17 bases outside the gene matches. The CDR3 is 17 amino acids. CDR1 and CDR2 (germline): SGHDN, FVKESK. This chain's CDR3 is CASSQIQGGRREMTQYF. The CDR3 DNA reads TGTGCCAGCAGCCAGATCCAGGGAGGGAGGCGCGAGATGACCCAGTACTTC. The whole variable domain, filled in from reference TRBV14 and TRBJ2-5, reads EAGVTQFPSHSVIEKGQTVTLRCDPISGHDNLYWYRRVMGKEIKFLLHFVKESKQDESGMPNNRFLAERTGGTYSTLKVQPAELEDSGVYFCASSQIQGGRREMTQYFGPGTRLLVL.

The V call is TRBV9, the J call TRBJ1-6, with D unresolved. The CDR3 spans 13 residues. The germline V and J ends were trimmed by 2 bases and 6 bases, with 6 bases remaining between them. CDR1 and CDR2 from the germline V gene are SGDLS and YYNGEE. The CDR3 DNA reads TGTGCCAGCAGCGTCCCGGGTAATTCACCCCTCCACTTT. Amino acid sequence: CASSVPGNSPLHF.

The CDR3 loop is CASSQDGGQDLQMTQYF. Here the CDR3 DNA reads TGCGCCAGCAGCCAAGATGGGGGACAGGATCTCCAAATGACCCAGTACTTC. V is TRBV4-3 and J is TRBJ2-5, with TRBD1 matching 8 bases. V lost 0 bases and J lost 7; bases outside the gene matches: 13. Germline CDR1 and CDR2: LGHNA and YSLEER. The CDR3 is 17 residues long.

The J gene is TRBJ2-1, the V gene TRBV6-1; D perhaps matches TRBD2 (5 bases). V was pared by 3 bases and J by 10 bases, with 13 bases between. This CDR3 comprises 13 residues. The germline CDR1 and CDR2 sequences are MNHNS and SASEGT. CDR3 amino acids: CASSESVPGEQFF. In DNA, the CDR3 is TGTGCCAGCAGTGAGTCAGTTCCGGGGGAGCAGTTCTTC.

The CDR3 nucleotides read TGCGCCAGCAGCACTAGCGGGGGGGCCGTAGATACGCAGTATTTT. It specifies CASSTSGGAVDTQYF. The V and J genes are TRBV10-1 and TRBJ2-3; the match to TRBD2 covers 13 bases. This CDR3 is 15 amino acids long. From germline, CDR1 is WNHNN and CDR2 SYGVQD (reference sequence). V lost 6 bases and J lost 5; bases outside the gene matches: 5.

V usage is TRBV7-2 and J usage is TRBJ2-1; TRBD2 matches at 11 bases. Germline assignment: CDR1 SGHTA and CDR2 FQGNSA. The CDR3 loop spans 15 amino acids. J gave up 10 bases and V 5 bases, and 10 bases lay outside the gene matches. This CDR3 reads CASSPGVAGGREQFF. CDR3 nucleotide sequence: TGTGCCAGCAGCCCTGGGGTAGCGGGAGGGAGGGAGCAGTTCTTC.

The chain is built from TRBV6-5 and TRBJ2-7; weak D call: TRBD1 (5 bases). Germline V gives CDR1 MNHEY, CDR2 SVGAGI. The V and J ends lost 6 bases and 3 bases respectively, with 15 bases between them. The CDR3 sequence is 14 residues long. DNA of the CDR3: TGTGCCAGCAGAACCGGAGCAGGGAACTACGAGCAGTACTTC. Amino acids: CASRTGAGNYEQYF.

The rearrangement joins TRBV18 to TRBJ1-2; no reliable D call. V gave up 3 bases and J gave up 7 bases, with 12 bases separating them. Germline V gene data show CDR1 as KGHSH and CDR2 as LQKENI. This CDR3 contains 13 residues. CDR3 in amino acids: CASSPTQQPGYTF. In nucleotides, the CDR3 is TGTGCCAGCTCACCGACGCAACAGCCTGGCTACACCTTC. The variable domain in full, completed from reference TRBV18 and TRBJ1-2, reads NAGVMQNPRHLVRRRGQEARLRCSPMKGHSHVYWYRQLPEEGLKFMVYLQKENIIDESGMPKERFSAEFPKEGPSILRIQQVVRGDSAAYFCASSPTQQPGYTFGSGTRLTVV.

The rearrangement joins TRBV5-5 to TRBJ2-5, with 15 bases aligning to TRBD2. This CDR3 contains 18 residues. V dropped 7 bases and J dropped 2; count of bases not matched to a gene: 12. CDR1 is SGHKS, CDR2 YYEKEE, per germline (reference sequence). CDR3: CASHLGLAGGILQETQYF. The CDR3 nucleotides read TGTGCCAGCCACCTCGGACTAGCGGGGGGGATCCTACAAGAGACCCAGTACTTC.